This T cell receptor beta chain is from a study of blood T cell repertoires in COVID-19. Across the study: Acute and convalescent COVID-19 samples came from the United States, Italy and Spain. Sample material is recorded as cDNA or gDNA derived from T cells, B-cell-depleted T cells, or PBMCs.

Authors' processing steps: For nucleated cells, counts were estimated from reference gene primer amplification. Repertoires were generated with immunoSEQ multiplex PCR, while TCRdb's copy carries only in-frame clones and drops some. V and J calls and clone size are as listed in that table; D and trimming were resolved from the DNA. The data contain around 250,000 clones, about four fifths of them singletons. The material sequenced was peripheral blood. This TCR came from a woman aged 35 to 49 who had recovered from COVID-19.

CDR3 protein: CASSWVGTATEAFF. The DNA for the CDR3 is TGTGCCAGCAGCTGGGTAGGGACAGCAACTGAAGCTTTCTTT. This chain joins TRBV5-6 and TRBJ1-1, with TRBD1 matching over 7 bases. V shed 3 bases, J shed 5 bases, and the junction held 7 bases outside the gene matches. From germline, CDR1 is SGHDT and CDR2 YYEEEE. The CDR3 totals 14 residues.